This entry lists 28 T cell receptor beta chains sequenced from one sample in a study of shared clonotypes between healthy human individuals. Measured with immunoSEQ multiplex PCR; TCRdb has only the in-frame clones, and not every one. The table shows nearly 500,000 clones, with around 80% occurring only once. The sample was PBMCs. These receptors originate from a woman aged 35 to 49 in good health. Some clones in this sample may be carry-over from other donors' samples.

In DNA, the CDR3 is TGCAGCCTGACAGGCCAAGAGACCCAGTACTTC. Its protein product is CSLTGQETQYF. The V call is TRBV20-1, the J call TRBJ2-5; D might be TRBD1 (6 bases). The CDR3 sequence is 11 residues long. CDR1 is DFQATT, CDR2 SNEGSKA, per germline (reference sequence).

As to this clone: The junction differs from germline at one of its ends, possibly a read error. Other DNA sequences in the same sample also yield this CDR3. The chain recombines TRBV7-2 with TRBJ2-1, with TRBD2 identical over 14 bases. The germline V gene has CDR1 SGHTA and CDR2 FQGNSA. This CDR3 has 15 amino acids. This CDR3 reads CASSRLAGGIDEQFF. The CDR3 DNA sequence: TGCGCCAGCAGCAGACTAGCGGGAGGGATCGATGAGCAGTTCTTC. Supplemented by reference TRBV7-2 and TRBJ2-1, the full variable domain reads GAGVSQSPSNKVTEKGKDVELRCDPISGHTALYWYRQSLGQGLEFLIYFQGNSAPDKSGLPSDRFSAERTGGSVSTLTIQRTQQEDSAVYLCASSRLAGGIDEQFFGPGTRLTVL.

The chain employs TRBV5-1 and TRBJ2-7; 10 bases match TRBD2. CDR3 length equals 16 residues. V shed 5 bases, J shed 3 bases, and the junction held 11 bases outside the gene matches. Germline V lookup: CDR1 SGHRS, CDR2 YFSETQ. CDR3 sequence: CASRRSGTSAFYEQYF. The CDR3 nucleotides are TGCGCCAGCAGACGGTCCGGGACTAGCGCGTTCTACGAGCAGTACTTC.

CDR3 protein: CASNTAQNTEAFF. CDR3 nucleotides: TGTGCCAGCAATACAGCACAGAACACTGAAGCTTTCTTT. The V and J genes are TRBV6-6 and TRBJ1-1; D unclear. There are 13 residues in the CDR3. Trimming took 7 bases from V and 1 from J, leaving 10 bases between them. Germline CDR1 MNHNY, CDR2 SVGAGI (reference sequence).

The chain employs TRBV18 and TRBJ1-1; D is perhaps TRBD1 (5 bases). The V gene lost 6 bases and the J gene lost 4 bases, with 12 bases spanning the gap. The CDR3 has 13 residues. The germline V gene has CDR1 KGHSH and CDR2 LQKENI. DNA of the CDR3: TGTGCCAGCTCTCCGTGGGGGGGCACTGAAGCTTTCTTT. Translation: CASSPWGGTEAFF. Complete variable domain (other parts from reference TRBV18 and TRBJ1-1): NAGVMQNPRHLVRRRGQEARLRCSPMKGHSHVYWYRQLPEEGLKFMVYLQKENIIDESGMPKERFSAEFPKEGPSILRIQQVVRGDSAAYFCASSPWGGTEAFFGQGTRLTVV.

This chain uses TRBV7-3 with TRBJ2-3; D call uncertain. The V and J ends lost 1 base and 0 bases respectively, with 5 bases between them. Germline V CDR1 and CDR2: SGHTA, FQGTGA. The CDR3 length is 14 residues. CDR3 region: CASSLNPSTDTQYF. For the CDR3, the DNA is TGTGCCAGCAGCTTAAACCCTAGCACAGATACGCAGTATTTT.

The chain employs TRBV4-1 and TRBJ1-2, with a weak D call TRBD1 (5 bases). V lost 1 base to trimming and J lost 1 base, with 13 bases between them. CDR3 length: 16 residues. Germline CDR1 reads MGHRA; CDR2 reads YSYEKL. The CDR3 loop reads CASSQVRGAGNYGYTF. CDR3 sequence (DNA): TGCGCCAGCAGCCAAGTTCGGGGCGCGGGTAACTATGGCTACACCTTC.

This chain uses TRBV12-2 with TRBJ1-2; the table's D call, TRBD1, was not checked against the DNA. TRBV12-2 is flagged as a pseudogene. The CDR3 extends over 18 amino acids. CDR3 sequence: CASRLAVLGQAYNYGYTF. CDR3 sequence (DNA): TGTGCAAGTCGCTTAGCGGTACTTGGACAGGCCTATAACTATGGCTACACCTTC.

This clone was recorded at least ten times. The same CDR3 is also encoded by other DNA sequences in this sample. The rearrangement links TRBV29-1 to TRBJ2-1; D gene ambiguous. V was cut by 0 bases and J by 6 bases, with 9 bases left in between. From germline, CDR1 is SQVTM and CDR2 ANQGSEA. The CDR3 loop spans 13 amino acids. CDR3 DNA sequence: TGCAGCGTTGAAGATTCCCTCGCCAATGAGCAGTTCTTC. It is translated as CSVEDSLANEQFF.

There are many counts of this clone. The chain employs TRBV30 and TRBJ2-2; no reliable D call. V dropped 5 bases and J dropped 4 bases, with 11 bases sitting between them. This CDR3 region has 13 residues. Germline V CDR1 and CDR2: GTSNPN, SVGIG (reference sequence). CDR3 bases: TGTGCCTGGGACACCGCCGGCACCGGGGAGCTGTTTTTT. The encoded protein is CAWDTAGTGELFF.

The rearrangement links TRBV27 to TRBJ2-7, with 10 bases fitting TRBD1. The CDR3 sequence is 15 residues long. Germline lookup yields CDR1 MNHEY and CDR2 SMNVEV (reference sequence). V shed 1 base and J 2 bases; nucleotides not matched to a gene: 2. In nucleotides, the CDR3 is TGTGCCAGCAGTTTATATGGGACAGGGGCCTACGAGCAGTACTTC. It is translated as CASSLYGTGAYEQYF.

This rearrangement joins TRBV13 to TRBJ2-5; D gene ambiguous. CDR3 size: 14 residues. From germline, CDR1 is PRHDT and CDR2 FYEKMQ (reference sequence). V lost 4 bases, J lost 4 bases, and 13 bases lay in between. Here the CDR3 reads CASSSRLGLETQYF. The CDR3 nucleotides are TGTGCCAGCAGCTCCCGACTTGGGCTAGAGACCCAGTACTTC.

The V gene is TRBV28, the J gene TRBJ2-7; TRBD1 aligns across 9 bases. CDR3 length: 15 residues. From germline, CDR1 is MDHEN and CDR2 SYDVKM. J gave up 5 bases and V 7 bases, and 12 bases lay outside the gene matches. Here the CDR3 reads CASTSSGTGSNEQYF. CDR3 coding DNA: TGTGCCAGCACCTCTTCGGGGACAGGGTCCAACGAGCAGTACTTC.

The V gene is TRBV7-8, the J gene TRBJ1-4; possibly TRBD1 for D (6 bases). With 5 bases removed from V and 8 bases from J, the gap between germline ends came to 12 bases. The CDR3 is 13 residues long. Germline V gives CDR1 SGHVS, CDR2 FQNEAQ. The CDR3 reads CASSNRDIEKLFF. DNA for the CDR3: TGTGCCAGCAGCAACCGGGACATCGAAAAACTGTTTTTT.

The V and J genes are TRBV9 and TRBJ2-1, with 7 positions matching TRBD1. The germline V gene has CDR1 SGDLS and CDR2 YYNGEE. The CDR3 length is 14 residues. J gave up 5 bases and V 7 bases, and 9 bases lay outside the gene matches. The CDR3 DNA reads TGTGCCAGCTCGGGGACAGAAGCTAACAATGAGCAGTTCTTC. Translating gives CASSGTEANNEQFF.

This chain uses TRBV5-5 with TRBJ1-1; 8 nucleotides agree with TRBD1. After removal of 4 bases from V and 5 bases from J, the junction contained 7 bases not matched to a gene. Germline lookup yields CDR1 SGHKS and CDR2 YYEKEE (reference sequence). This CDR3 is 14 amino acids long. CDR3 loop: CASSPRTGRTEAFF. CDR3 coding DNA: TGTGCCAGCAGCCCCCGGACAGGGAGAACTGAAGCTTTCTTT.

The CDR3 protein is CASSPGPRGSYNEQFF. For the CDR3, the DNA is TGTGCCAGCTCACCCGGACCTAGGGGGTCCTACAATGAGCAGTTCTTC. The gene calls are TRBV18 and TRBJ2-1, with D possibly matching TRBD1 (6 bases). The CDR3 runs 16 residues. V lost 3 bases and J 1 base, leaving 13 bases between the germline ends. Germline V lookup: CDR1 KGHSH, CDR2 LQKENI.

The rearrangement joins TRBV10-3 to TRBJ1-2; maybe TRBD1 (5 bases). Germline CDR1 ENHRY, CDR2 SYGVKD. The germline V and J ends were trimmed by 2 bases and 2 bases, with 12 bases remaining between them. This CDR3 is 15 amino acids long. The CDR3 coding sequence is TGTGCCATCAGTGAGCCTGGCAGGGTAAACTATGGCTACACCTTC. It specifies CAISEPGRVNYGYTF.

This clone was counted only a few times. The chain links TRBV4-3 to TRBJ1-5; D is undetermined. Germline V lookup: CDR1 LGHNA, CDR2 YSLEER. The CDR3 totals 13 residues. Trimming pared 0 bases from V and 5 bases from J, leaving 5 bases between. The CDR3 here is CASSQDWHQPQHF. CDR3 in DNA: TGCGCCAGCAGCCAAGATTGGCATCAGCCCCAGCATTTT.

The V and J genes are TRBV27 and TRBJ2-1; 7 positions match TRBD1. The CDR3 is 15 residues long. The ends lost 1 base at V and 3 bases at J; junction bases unmatched: 3. CDR1 and CDR2 from the germline V gene are MNHEY and SMNVEV (reference sequence). CDR3 residues: CASSLLGQLYNEQFF. The CDR3, as DNA: TGTGCCAGCAGTTTATTGGGACAGCTCTACAATGAGCAGTTCTTC.

The J gene is TRBJ1-1, the V gene TRBV2; D remains unclear. CDR3 length equals 12 residues. The germline V and J ends were trimmed by 5 bases and 8 bases, with 12 bases remaining between them. Germline V gene lookup returns CDR1 SNHLY and CDR2 FYNNEI. This CDR3 reads CASSLSSVEAFF. CDR3 bases: TGTGCCAGCAGTCTCAGTTCGGTAGAAGCTTTCTTT. Drawing the rest from reference TRBV2 and TRBJ1-1, the complete variable domain is EPEVTQTPSHQVTQMGQEVILRCVPISNHLYFYWYRQILGQKVEFLVSFYNNEISEKSEIFDDQFSVERPDGSNFTLKIRSTKLEDSAMYFCASSLSSVEAFFGQGTRLTVV.

The V gene is TRBV15, the J gene TRBJ1-1; D is perhaps TRBD1 (6 bases). The CDR3 runs to 13 residues. V lost 0 bases and J 7 bases, leaving 9 bases between the germline ends. Germline-derived CDR1 and CDR2 are LNHNV and YYDKDF (reference sequence). CDR3 region: CATSRDTRGEAFF. CDR3 DNA sequence: TGTGCCACCAGCAGAGACACCAGGGGTGAAGCTTTCTTT.

Details on this clone: It differs at one base from a far larger clone, so likely a read error. The chain joins TRBV7-8 to TRBJ2-1; D unclear. The germline CDR1 and CDR2 sequences are SGHVS and FQNEAQ. This CDR3 has 15 amino acids. The CDR3 is CASSLVPEAYDEQFF. The CDR3 bases are TGTGCCAGCAGCTTAGTTCCAGAGGCCTACGATGAGCAGTTCTTC.

The chain uses TRBV30 and TRBJ1-2, with no clear D. V gave up 4 bases and J gave up 0 bases, with 6 bases separating them. CDR1 is GTSNPN, CDR2 SVGIG, per germline (reference sequence). CDR3 length: 12 residues. This CDR3 is CAWTVSNYGYTF. DNA of the CDR3: TGTGCCTGGACCGTCTCTAACTATGGCTACACCTTC. The full variable domain, completed using reference TRBV30 and TRBJ1-2, is SQTIHQWPATLVQPVGSPLSLECTVEGTSNPNLYWYRQAAGRGLQLLFYSVGIGQISSEVPQNLSASRPQDRQFILSSKKLLLSDSGFYLCAWTVSNYGYTFGSGTRLTVV.

At least ten counts were recorded for this clone. V usage is TRBV5-1 and J usage is TRBJ2-7, with unresolved D. The V and J ends lost 4 bases and 5 bases respectively, with 22 bases between them. CDR3 length: 16 residues. Germline assignment: CDR1 SGHRS and CDR2 YFSETQ. The CDR3 here is CASSPSGAADPHEQYF. Here the CDR3 DNA reads TGCGCCAGCAGCCCCTCAGGTGCGGCGGACCCCCACGAGCAGTACTTC.

With regard to this clone: The junction departs from germline at one end; a sequencing error may be responsible. The rearrangement uses TRBV7-7 and TRBJ2-1; D not certain. This CDR3 contains 15 residues. CDR1 is SSHAT and CDR2 is FNYEAQ in the germline V gene (reference sequence). The CDR3 DNA sequence: TGTGCTAGCAGCTTCTCGGACGGGCCTCCCAATGAGCAGTTCTTC. It encodes CASSFSDGPPNEQFF.

The V gene is TRBV5-1, the J gene TRBJ1-1; the D is unclear. Germline V gene sequence: CDR1 SGHRS, CDR2 YFSETQ. The CDR3 is 15 amino acids. V gave up 0 bases and J gave up 1 base, with 10 bases separating them. The DNA of the CDR3 is TGCGCCAGCAGCTTGGTAGTGGAGGGGAACACTGAAGCTTTCTTT. It translates to CASSLVVEGNTEAFF.

This clone was picked up one time. This CDR3 is CASSLWRASSYNEQFF. The CDR3 DNA follows: TGTGCCAGCAGTTTATGGCGGGCAAGCTCCTACAATGAGCAGTTCTTC. The V call is TRBV28, the J call TRBJ2-1; weak D call: TRBD2 (5 bases). Germline CDR1 is MDHEN and CDR2 is SYDVKM. The CDR3 is made up of 16 amino acids. V was cut by 0 bases and J by 0 bases, with 9 bases left in between.